This is a list of T cell receptor beta chains from one sample in a study of shared clonotypes between healthy human individuals. Produced via immunoSEQ multiplex PCR; TCRdb's table is partial and in-frame only. The table records about 580,000 clones, 95% to 98% of them present only once. Sequenced sample: naive CD8+ T cells sorted from blood. Receptors originate from a man aged 25-40 years in good health. CDR3s include the opening cysteine and the closing phenylalanine or tryptophan. D genes are given only for firm matches. A row's size may be missing; if present it is once, few, many or a size class.

D gene	V gene	clone size	J gene	CDR3 DNA	CDR3 protein
TRBD2	TRBV19	NA	TRBJ2-3	TGTGCCAGTAGTATCGCGGGAGGAGGTACGCAGTATTTT	CASSIAGGGTQYF
TRBD2	TRBV6-1	once	TRBJ2-7	TGTGCCAGCAGTGAAGCAGAACTAGCGGGGTTCTACGAGCAGTACTTC	CASSEAELAGFYEQYF
NA	TRBV19	NA	TRBJ2-1	TGTGCCAGTAGTATATCGGGGAGCTCCTACAATGAGCAGTTCTTC	CASSISGSSYNEQFF
NA	TRBV5-5	NA	TRBJ1-1	TGTGCCAGCAGCTTTCTCATCAGGGGGAACACTGAAGCTTTCTTT	CASSFLIRGNTEAFF
NA	TRBV29-1	NA	TRBJ2-7	TGCAGCGTTGAGGATGGGGCAGGGGCCCACGAGCAGTACTTC	CSVEDGAGAHEQYF
NA	TRBV11-2	NA	TRBJ2-1	TGTGCCAGCAGCCAGCCCCTACTATCTCAGTTCTTC	CASSQPLLSQFF
NA	TRBV27	NA	TRBJ2-4	TGTGCCAGCAGTTGGGACGGGAGCATTCAGTACTTC	CASSWDGSIQYF
NA	TRBV7-3	once	TRBJ2-7	TGTGCCAGCAGCTTAACCCCATCCTACGAGCAGTACTTC	CASSLTPSYEQYF
TRBD1	TRBV27	NA	TRBJ1-5	TGTGCCAGCAGCCGCGAAACAGGGGGCCTCCATCAGCCCCAGCATTTT	CASSRETGGLHQPQHF
TRBD1	TRBV28	NA	TRBJ1-1	TGTGCCAGCACCCCAGACAGGGCGAACACTGAAGCTTTCTTT	CASTPDRANTEAFF
NA	TRBV6-1	NA	TRBJ2-7	TGTGCCAGCAGGTGGGAAAACTCCTACGAGCAGTACTTC	CASRWENSYEQYF
NA	TRBV18	NA	TRBJ2-3	TGTGCCAGCTCACCACGACAGTTTCTTCCTACGACTAGCACAGATACGCAGTATTTT	CASSPRQFLPTTSTDTQYF
NA	TRBV10-2	NA	TRBJ1-1	TGCGCCAGCAGTGAGTCGAGGGGAGCCGAGGCTTTCTTT	CASSESRGAEAFF
NA	TRBV15	NA	TRBJ2-7	TGTGCCACCAGCAGCCTCGGCAGCGGTTACGAGCAGTACTTC	CATSSLGSGYEQYF
NA	TRBV20-1	once	TRBJ1-1	TGCAGTGCTAGTGGCACTGAAGCTTTCTTT	CSASGTEAFF
NA	TRBV29-1	NA	TRBJ2-4	TGCAGCGTTATTAGCGGAAGACTAAACATTCAGTACTTC	CSVISGRLNIQYF
NA	TRBV7-2	NA	TRBJ2-3	TGTGCCAGCAGAAGGGGGGGCCGCACAGATACGCAGTATTTT	CASRRGGRTDTQYF
NA	TRBV28	NA	TRBJ1-5	TGTGCCAGCAGTTTTCGCCTTTCGCAGCCCCAGCATTTT	CASSFRLSQPQHF